This TCR beta chain was identified in a study of OX40 agonist ivuxolimab in advanced cancers. Assay: immunoSEQ multiplex PCR; the TCRdb copy retains only in-frame clones and omits some. The sample lists over 65,000 clones; 90% were seen once. The CDR3 is 13 amino acids. Germline V gene data show CDR1 as LNHDA and CDR2 as SQIVND (reference sequence). V was pared by 4 bases and J by 5 bases, with 11 bases between. The sequence came from an adult with an advanced solid tumor such as melanoma, head and neck, liver or kidney cancer. This chain joins TRBV19 and TRBJ2-5; D unclear. This material consisted of CD4+ or CD8+ T cells sorted from blood, taken in a trial of the OX40 agonist ivuxolimab. In DNA, the CDR3 is TGTGCCAGTAGTACGGTTCCGAGGGAGACCCAGTACTTC. Translating it yields CASSTVPRETQYF.